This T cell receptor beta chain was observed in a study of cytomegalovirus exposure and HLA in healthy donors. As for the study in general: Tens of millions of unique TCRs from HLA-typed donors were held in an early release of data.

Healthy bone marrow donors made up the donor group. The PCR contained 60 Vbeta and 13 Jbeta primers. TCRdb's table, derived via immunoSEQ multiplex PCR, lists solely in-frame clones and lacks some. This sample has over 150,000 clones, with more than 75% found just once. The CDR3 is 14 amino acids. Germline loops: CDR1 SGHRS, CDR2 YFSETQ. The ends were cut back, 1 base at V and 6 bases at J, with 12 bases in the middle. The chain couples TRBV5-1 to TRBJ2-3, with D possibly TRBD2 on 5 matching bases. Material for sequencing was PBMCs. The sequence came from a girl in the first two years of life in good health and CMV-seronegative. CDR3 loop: CASSLRRVSDTQYF. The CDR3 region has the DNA TGCGCCAGCAGCTTGAGGCGGGTTAGTGATACGCAGTATTTT.